The rows below give T cell receptor beta chains drawn from one sample of a study of blood T cell repertoires in COVID-19. Libraries were prepared by immunoSEQ multiplex PCR; TCRdb keeps only in-frame clonotypes and omits some of them. The sample holds about 330,000 clones; roughly 85% are singletons and the top ten take around 6%. The specimen was PBMCs or T cells enriched from blood (not recorded which). The receptors shown here come from a woman aged 25 to 45 who had recovered from COVID-19. Each CDR3 is given with its conserved first and last residue. The D gene is left open where the match is weak. The size of a clone is reported for some rows only, either as once, few or many, or as a class for expanded clones.

clone_size: .; d_call: .; j_call: TRBJ2-3; v_call: TRBV4-3; cdr3_aa: CASSQEGSKTDTQYF; cdr3_nt: TGCGCCAGCAGCCAAGAGGGCAGCAAGACAGATACGCAGTATTTT
clone_size: few; d_call: .; j_call: TRBJ1-3; v_call: TRBV19; cdr3_aa: CASNPGHSGNTIYF; cdr3_nt: TGTGCCAGTAACCCCGGACACTCTGGAAACACCATATATTTT
clone_size: .; d_call: .; j_call: TRBJ1-1; v_call: TRBV6-5; cdr3_aa: CAHRPGVNTEAFF; cdr3_nt: TGTGCCCATCGGCCCGGGGTGAACACTGAAGCTTTCTTT
clone_size: .; d_call: TRBD1; j_call: TRBJ1-5; v_call: TRBV2; cdr3_aa: CASSEAPGTGFLQPQHF; cdr3_nt: TGTGCCAGCAGTGAAGCGCCCGGGACAGGGTTTCTTCAGCCCCAGCATTTT
clone_size: .; d_call: TRBD1; j_call: TRBJ1-6; v_call: TRBV27; cdr3_aa: CASRPGQGLPLHF; cdr3_nt: TGTGCCAGCAGACCGGGACAGGGCCTACCCCTCCACTTT
clone_size: .; d_call: .; j_call: TRBJ2-1; v_call: TRBV11-2; cdr3_aa: CASSPRDKRNEQFF; cdr3_nt: TGTGCCAGCAGCCCCCGGGACAAGCGGAATGAGCAGTTCTTC
clone_size: .; d_call: TRBD1; j_call: TRBJ1-2; v_call: TRBV29-1; cdr3_aa: CSVAKRDSNYGYTF; cdr3_nt: TGCAGCGTAGCCAAACGGGACAGTAACTATGGCTACACCTTC
clone_size: .; d_call: .; j_call: TRBJ1-1; v_call: TRBV5-4; cdr3_aa: CASSTGGTEAFF; cdr3_nt: TGTGCCAGCAGCACCGGGGGAACTGAAGCTTTCTTT
clone_size: .; d_call: TRBD1; j_call: TRBJ1-3; v_call: TRBV3-1/TRBV3-2; cdr3_aa: CASSQETGQGVYGIYF; cdr3_nt: TGTGCCAGCAGCCAAGAAACGGGACAGGGGGTTTATGGCATATATTTT
clone_size: .; d_call: TRBD1; j_call: TRBJ1-2; v_call: TRBV27; cdr3_aa: CASSLMGQGHGYTF; cdr3_nt: TGTGCCAGCAGTCTAATGGGACAGGGTCATGGCTACACCTTC
clone_size: .; d_call: .; j_call: TRBJ2-1; v_call: TRBV6-5; cdr3_aa: CASSREPNEQFF; cdr3_nt: TGTGCCAGCAGCCGAGAGCCCAATGAGCAGTTCTTC
clone_size: .; d_call: TRBD2; j_call: TRBJ2-1; v_call: TRBV5-6; cdr3_aa: CASSLWRGVLNEQFF; cdr3_nt: TGTGCCAGCAGCTTGTGGCGGGGGGTTTTAAATGAGCAGTTCTTC
clone_size: .; d_call: .; j_call: TRBJ1-4; v_call: TRBV19; cdr3_aa: CASSMLGAREKLFF; cdr3_nt: TGTGCCAGTAGTATGTTGGGGGCAAGGGAAAAACTGTTTTTT
clone_size: .; d_call: .; j_call: TRBJ1-1; v_call: TRBV11-2; cdr3_aa: CASSLEGRPNTEAFF; cdr3_nt: TGTGCCAGCAGCTTAGAGGGCCGGCCGAACACTGAAGCTTTCTTT
clone_size: .; d_call: .; j_call: TRBJ1-3; v_call: TRBV5-8; cdr3_aa: CASSRTGSSGNTIYF; cdr3_nt: TGTGCCAGCAGCAGAACAGGGAGCTCTGGAAACACCATATATTTT
clone_size: .; d_call: .; j_call: TRBJ1-3; v_call: TRBV7-8; cdr3_aa: CASRPDFSGNTIYF; cdr3_nt: TGTGCCAGCAGACCAGATTTCTCTGGAAACACCATATATTTT
clone_size: few; d_call: TRBD2; j_call: TRBJ2-5; v_call: TRBV7-9; cdr3_aa: CASNQAGLAGEQETQYF; cdr3_nt: TGTGCCAGCAACCAGGCGGGGTTAGCGGGGGAACAAGAGACCCAGTACTTC
clone_size: .; d_call: .; j_call: TRBJ1-6; v_call: TRBV7-9; cdr3_aa: CASSLVDRENSPLHF; cdr3_nt: TGTGCCAGCAGCTTGGTTGATAGGGAGAATTCACCCCTCCACTTT
clone_size: .; d_call: TRBD1; j_call: TRBJ2-2; v_call: TRBV2; cdr3_aa: CASAGGNTGELFF; cdr3_nt: TGTGCCAGCGCAGGGGGGAACACCGGGGAGCTGTTTTTT
clone_size: once; d_call: TRBD1; j_call: TRBJ1-1; v_call: TRBV19; cdr3_aa: CASGSAGGTEAFF; cdr3_nt: TGTGCCAGTGGTTCGGCAGGGGGTACTGAAGCTTTCTTT
clone_size: .; d_call: .; j_call: TRBJ1-1; v_call: TRBV30; cdr3_aa: CAWSPGRTDEAFF; cdr3_nt: TGTGCCTGGAGTCCAGGTCGGACAGATGAAGCTTTCTTT
clone_size: .; d_call: .; j_call: TRBJ1-1; v_call: TRBV29-1; cdr3_aa: CSPQAATEAFF; cdr3_nt: TGCAGCCCCCAAGCTGCCACTGAAGCTTTCTTT
clone_size: once; d_call: TRBD1; j_call: TRBJ2-2; v_call: TRBV5-6; cdr3_aa: CASSRITGARNTGELFF; cdr3_nt: TGTGCCAGCAGCCGGATCACAGGGGCCAGGAACACCGGGGAGCTGTTTTTT
clone_size: .; d_call: .; j_call: TRBJ2-3; v_call: TRBV5-5; cdr3_aa: CASSLEQITDTQYF; cdr3_nt: TGTGCCAGCAGCTTGGAACAGATCACAGATACGCAGTATTTT
clone_size: .; d_call: .; j_call: TRBJ1-1; v_call: TRBV24-1; cdr3_aa: CATSDATGTEAFF; cdr3_nt: TGTGCCACCAGTGACGCAACAGGGACTGAAGCTTTCTTT
clone_size: .; d_call: .; j_call: TRBJ2-7; v_call: TRBV7-9; cdr3_aa: CASSPGQPYEQYF; cdr3_nt: TGTGCCAGCAGCCCAGGACAGCCATACGAGCAGTACTTC
clone_size: many; d_call: .; j_call: TRBJ1-1; v_call: TRBV3-1/TRBV3-2; cdr3_aa: CASSPTATEAFF; cdr3_nt: TGTGCCAGCAGCCCTACCGCCACTGAAGCTTTCTTT
clone_size: .; d_call: .; j_call: TRBJ1-1; v_call: TRBV4-2; cdr3_aa: CASSQVQERTEAFF; cdr3_nt: TGTGCCAGCAGCCAAGTTCAAGAGAGGACTGAAGCTTTCTTT
clone_size: .; d_call: .; j_call: TRBJ1-1; v_call: TRBV28; cdr3_aa: CASNLYSEAFF; cdr3_nt: TGTGCCAGCAACCTCTATTCTGAAGCTTTCTTT
clone_size: .; d_call: .; j_call: TRBJ1-2; v_call: TRBV7-9; cdr3_aa: CASSGLGFLYGYTF; cdr3_nt: TGTGCCAGCAGCGGCCTCGGGTTCCTCTATGGCTACACCTTC
clone_size: .; d_call: TRBD2; j_call: TRBJ2-3; v_call: TRBV7-3; cdr3_aa: CASSPNPPGLANTDTQYF; cdr3_nt: TGTGCCAGCAGCCCCAACCCACCGGGACTAGCGAACACAGATACGCAGTATTTT
clone_size: .; d_call: .; j_call: TRBJ2-7; v_call: TRBV14; cdr3_aa: CASRLSGQSYEQYF; cdr3_nt: TGTGCCAGCAGACTAAGCGGACAGTCCTACGAGCAGTACTTC
clone_size: .; d_call: .; j_call: TRBJ2-7; v_call: TRBV9; cdr3_aa: CASGGQGEQYF; cdr3_nt: TGTGCCAGCGGGGGCCAGGGGGAGCAGTACTTC
clone_size: .; d_call: .; j_call: TRBJ2-3; v_call: TRBV7-2; cdr3_aa: CASSFSDTQYF; cdr3_nt: TGTGCCAGCAGCTTCTCAGATACGCAGTATTTT
clone_size: few; d_call: .; j_call: TRBJ2-7; v_call: TRBV6-1; cdr3_aa: CASSEIRLTAYEQYF; cdr3_nt: TGTGCCAGCAGTGAGATTAGACTGACTGCCTACGAGCAGTACTTC
clone_size: .; d_call: .; j_call: TRBJ1-2; v_call: TRBV14; cdr3_aa: CASSPDYNYGYTF; cdr3_nt: TGTGCCAGCAGTCCGGACTATAACTATGGCTACACCTTC
clone_size: .; d_call: .; j_call: TRBJ1-1; v_call: TRBV5-6; cdr3_aa: CASSLVPGYPEAFF; cdr3_nt: TGTGCCAGCAGCTTGGTACCCGGTTATCCTGAAGCTTTCTTT
clone_size: .; d_call: .; j_call: TRBJ1-1; v_call: TRBV12-3/TRBV12-4; cdr3_aa: CASINGENTEAFF; cdr3_nt: TGTGCCAGCATCAACGGAGAGAACACTGAAGCTTTCTTT
clone_size: .; d_call: TRBD1; j_call: TRBJ2-5; v_call: TRBV30; cdr3_aa: CAWSVSWDSYQETQYF; cdr3_nt: TGTGCCTGGAGTGTAAGTTGGGACAGCTACCAAGAGACCCAGTACTTC
clone_size: .; d_call: .; j_call: TRBJ1-6; v_call: TRBV6-5; cdr3_aa: CASSREQNSPLHF; cdr3_nt: TGTGCCAGCAGTCGGGAGCAAAATTCACCCCTCCACTTT
clone_size: .; d_call: TRBD2; j_call: TRBJ2-3; v_call: TRBV5-5; cdr3_aa: CASSLAPAGGTDTQYF; cdr3_nt: TGTGCCAGCAGCTTGGCCCCAGCGGGGGGGACAGATACGCAGTATTTT
clone_size: .; d_call: .; j_call: TRBJ1-1; v_call: TRBV7-3; cdr3_aa: CASSLTPQDTEAFF; cdr3_nt: TGTGCCAGCAGCTTAACGCCACAAGACACTGAAGCTTTCTTT
clone_size: once; d_call: TRBD1; j_call: TRBJ1-2; v_call: TRBV19; cdr3_aa: CASTTKAGTGYGYTF; cdr3_nt: TGTGCCAGTACCACGAAAGCCGGGACAGGCTATGGCTACACCTTC
clone_size: once; d_call: .; j_call: TRBJ2-7; v_call: TRBV7-7; cdr3_aa: CASSLWPGEFYEQYF; cdr3_nt: TGTGCTAGCAGCTTATGGCCAGGGGAATTCTACGAGCAGTACTTC
clone_size: .; d_call: .; j_call: TRBJ1-5; v_call: TRBV5-1; cdr3_aa: CASSLGPNQPQHF; cdr3_nt: TGCGCCAGCAGCTTGGGGCCCAATCAGCCCCAGCATTTT